The sequence of this T cell receptor (beta chain) was determined in a study of shared clonotypes between healthy human individuals (dated by TCRdb to 2018 to 2021). Concerning the study at large: Two women and a few men aged 18 to 49 years were included in the cohort. For each donor, CD4 naive and CD4 memory were each run on three plates, CD8 naive on two plates, and CD8 memory on one plate. Per donor, leukapheresis produced somewhere between about 0.94 and 9 billion PBMCs. Different laboratories and diverse techniques were used to prepare libraries and sequence TCR repertoires, to increase sequencing depth and limit assay-specific biases. The study deeply sequenced blood TCR repertoires of about 5 healthy adults to estimate repertoire size and the extent of clonotype sharing between individuals.

General study outcomes and caveats: Pairwise subsampling indicated that sequencing depth was expected to affect the degree of clonotype sharing among donors. Sampling was limited to blood, and TCR repertoires in tissue likely differ from TCR repertoires in blood. Because the study included a small number of donors, the genetic and exposure-history diversity represented was limited. Naive subsets generally had larger estimated clonotype richness than memory subsets. Rarefaction of sorted-subset datasets indicated incomplete sequencing despite the large sequencing depth. Compared with non-shared clonotypes, clonotypes shared by all four sorted-subset donors had higher generation probabilities. About 4.5% of naive CD4, around 3.5% of naive CD8, approximately 2.2% of memory CD4, and less than 0.45% of memory CD8 clonotypes were shared across several donors.

Using the deep immunoSEQ assay, TCR CDR3 regions were amplified from genomic DNA by multiplex PCR. Genomic DNA extracted from each cell subset was distributed evenly over all wells of several immunoSEQ 96-well plates, and each plate served as one replicate. For sorted subsets, around 0.2 ug of genomic DNA, equivalent to 25,000 to 35,000 T cell genomes, went into each replicate PCR. Purified libraries were measured with a Qubit 3.0 fluorometer, size-checked on a Bioanalyzer 2100, and measured again with the KAPA Library Quantification kit. A separate single-read 150-cycle Illumina NextSeq 550 flow cell was used to sequence each immunoSEQ 96-well plate. The authors processed their data as follows. Because the immunoSEQ output held only junctional sequences and lacked quality scores, the filtering could not match the filtering applied to full-length reads. Sequences were annotated with PyIR, a Python wrapper for IgBLAST v1.9, using IMGT germline references to assign V/J genes and CDR3. Reads with weak V/J assignments (E-value above 1e-6), missing CDR3, stop codons, out-of-frame junctions, or ambiguous translated residues were removed. V3J clonotypes were defined as sequences sharing the same inferred V gene, J gene, and CDR3 amino acid sequence. Percentage overlap between repertoires was computed as shared unique clonotypes divided by the size of the smaller repertoire. Three approaches were used to assess repertoire richness: RTK rarefaction, the Chao1 estimator, and Recon v2.1 estimates of unobserved clonotypes. For all TCRbeta clonotypes obtained by the gDNA method from a few donors, generation probabilities were computed with OLGA. TCRdb took over this immuneACCESS table, retaining in-frame rearrangements with V and J assigned. Such tables are incomplete; in checked studies, under half of the missing clones stem from an unresolved V gene, and the remainder is unexplained. V and J calls and clone size are given by that table; D and trimming were obtained from the DNA. The sample table shows more than 850,000 clones, and 75% to 85% are seen once. Of the sample, 0.4% to 0.55% is held by the ten largest clones.

Donors were healthy HIV-negative adults with no recently reported acute infections or vaccinations. All donors were Caucasian adults living in Nashville, Tennessee, USA. CD4+ T cells were enriched through magnetic negative selection, after which naive cells were positively selected on CD45RA and the remaining negative fraction served as the memory subset. After blood collection by leukapheresis, PBMCs were isolated using Ficoll-Histopaque density gradient centrifugation and then cryopreserved in the vapor phase of liquid nitrogen. Analytical flow cytometry was used to check the purity and quantity of every magnetically sorted T cell population. Genomic DNA was isolated from every sorted fraction and measured by UV absorbance on a Nanodrop 2000c. CDR1 is given as SGHTA and CDR2 as FQGNSA, both from the germline V gene. Trimming accounts for 1 base at V and 5 bases at J, while the number of junction bases matched to no gene is 13. The CDR3 measures 19 amino acids from cysteine to phenylalanine. CDR3 DNA is the only sequence kept; it has 57 bases, read in frame from the first base.

Worth noting for this clone: The clone's antigen remains unknown. Base-call qualities are not available, and no considerably larger clone is one nucleotide away.

The receptor comes from a man younger than 30 in good health. Some clones in this sample may be carry-over from other donors' samples. The chain employs TRBV7-2 and TRBJ2-5; 13 bases in the junction line up with TRBD2. The sample taken for sequencing was memory CD4+ T cells from PBMCs. This sample's cell subset or site label indicates: CD45RA-negative fraction. The DNA reads TGTGCCAGCAGCTTAGGAGGTACTAGCGGGAGGGCCTCGTCGGAGACCCAGTACTTC. It specifies CASSLGGTSGRASSETQYF.